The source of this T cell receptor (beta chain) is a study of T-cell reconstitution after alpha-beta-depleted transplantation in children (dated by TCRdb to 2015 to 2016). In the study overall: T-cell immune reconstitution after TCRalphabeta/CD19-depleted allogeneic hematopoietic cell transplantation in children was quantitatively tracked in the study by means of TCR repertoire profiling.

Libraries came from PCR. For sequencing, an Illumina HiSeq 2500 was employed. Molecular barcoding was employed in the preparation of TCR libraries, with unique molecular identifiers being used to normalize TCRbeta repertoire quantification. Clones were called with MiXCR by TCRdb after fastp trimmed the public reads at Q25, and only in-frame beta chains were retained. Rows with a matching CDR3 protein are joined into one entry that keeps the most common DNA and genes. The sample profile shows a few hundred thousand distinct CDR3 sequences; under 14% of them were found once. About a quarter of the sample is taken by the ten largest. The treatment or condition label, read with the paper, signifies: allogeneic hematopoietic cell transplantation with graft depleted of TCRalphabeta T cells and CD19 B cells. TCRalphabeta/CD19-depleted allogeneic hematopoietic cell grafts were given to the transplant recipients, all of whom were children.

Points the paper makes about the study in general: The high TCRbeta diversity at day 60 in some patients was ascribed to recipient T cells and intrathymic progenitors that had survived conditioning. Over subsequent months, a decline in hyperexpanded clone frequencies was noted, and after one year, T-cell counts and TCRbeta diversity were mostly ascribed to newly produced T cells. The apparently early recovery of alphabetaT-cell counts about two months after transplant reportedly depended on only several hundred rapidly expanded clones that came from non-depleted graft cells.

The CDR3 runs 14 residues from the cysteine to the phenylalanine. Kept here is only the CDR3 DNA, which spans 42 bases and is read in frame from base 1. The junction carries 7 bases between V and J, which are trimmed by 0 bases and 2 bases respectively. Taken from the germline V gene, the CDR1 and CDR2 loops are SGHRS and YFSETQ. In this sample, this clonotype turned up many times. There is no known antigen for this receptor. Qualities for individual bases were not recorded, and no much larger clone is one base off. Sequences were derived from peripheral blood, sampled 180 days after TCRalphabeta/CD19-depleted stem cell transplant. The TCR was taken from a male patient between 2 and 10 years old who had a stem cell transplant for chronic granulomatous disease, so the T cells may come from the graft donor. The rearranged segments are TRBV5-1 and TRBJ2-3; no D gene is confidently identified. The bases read TGCGCCAGCAGCTTGGACAGAATCACAGATACGCAGTATTTT. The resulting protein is CASSLDRITDTQYF.